This paragraph covers one T cell receptor beta chain sequence. One end of the junction is discordant with germline, which a read error may explain. The source of the sample is a study of neoadjuvant anti-PD-1 for oral cavity cancer. Study-level background: Non-progressing patients received a fourth nivolumab dose near day 43, then surgery on days 50-56.

Stage II-IVA oral cavity squamous cell carcinoma was new and untreated by systemic or radiation therapy. These oral cavity squamous cell carcinomas were HPV-negative and locally advanced. CDR1 DFQATT and CDR2 SNEGSKA come from the germline V gene (reference sequence). CDR3 length: 11 residues. TCRdb's copy holds only in-frame clones and misses some; the assay was immunoSEQ multiplex PCR. The sample has over 6,500 clones; more than 40% are singletons. The V and J genes are TRBV20-1 and TRBJ2-7; 9 bases align to TRBD1. Sample: tumor tissue, taken before nivolumab (anti-PD-1) treatment. This receptor was taken from a person aged 40 to 85 with oral cavity squamous cell carcinoma. CDR3 in DNA: TGCAGTGCTAGAGAGACAGGGGGGAAGCACTTC. This gives the protein CSARETGGKHF.